This paragraph reports one T cell receptor (beta chain). Its antigen is unidentified. This CDR3 spans 15 amino acids. V lost 2 bases and J 0 bases, leaving 11 bases between the germline ends. The germline gives CDR1 SGDLS, CDR2 YYNGEE. The data belong to a study of identical twins. Study results and caveats: While abundant cord blood beta clonotypes carried fewer insertions, memory repertoires showed no such pattern.

In TCRdb, the 5' RACE reads were re-called with MiXCR into one record per CDR3 protein. Of about 190,000 distinct CDR3 sequences in the sample, 15% to 20% were seen once. The sample was also reused in another study, on T cells expressing NK-cell markers. As reported in that work: The use of an anti-gamma-delta TCR antibody, which was added in several experiments, restricted sorting to T cells expressing alpha-beta TCR.

The receptor's source is a woman aged 18-29 years in good health. The genes are TRBV9 and TRBJ1-1; a possible D gene is TRBD1 (6 bases). Sequenced material: CD8+ T cells sorted from blood. In nucleotides, the CDR3 is TGTGCCAGCAGCGTCCCGGACAGAATGAACACTGAAGCTTTCTTT. Translation: CASSVPDRMNTEAFF.